These T cell receptor beta chains were read from a single sample in a study of blood T cell repertoires in COVID-19. Profiled with immunoSEQ multiplex PCR; TCRdb holds only in-frame clones, not every one. The sample yields 35,000 to 55,000 clones, about nine tenths seen once. The sample consisted of peripheral blood. These receptors were collected from a human donor in a cohort sampled during active COVID-19. Each CDR3 is given with its conserved first and last residue. D genes are given only for firm matches. Clone size is stated in some rows and not others, as once, few, many or a class when expanded.

d_call	clone_size	v_call	j_call	cdr3_aa	cdr3_nt
TRBD2	NA	TRBV19	TRBJ2-1	CASRWTGTRRNEQFF	TGTGCCAGTAGATGGACCGGGACTAGGAGGAATGAGCAGTTCTTC
NA	NA	TRBV20-1	TRBJ1-2	CSASSQATGSGYTF	TGCAGTGCTAGTTCTCAGGCTACAGGGAGCGGCTACACCTTC
NA	NA	TRBV9	TRBJ2-1	CASSVQPGGSYNEQFF	TGTGCCAGCAGCGTCCAACCCGGGGGTTCCTACAATGAGCAGTTCTTC
NA	NA	TRBV29-1	TRBJ1-1	CSVEVENINTEAFF	TGCAGCGTTGAAGTTGAGAATATTAACACTGAAGCTTTCTTT
TRBD1	few	TRBV6-5	TRBJ2-5	CASRTGTGLGETQYF	TGTGCCAGCAGGACCGGGACAGGGTTAGGAGAGACCCAGTACTTC
NA	NA	TRBV7-8	TRBJ1-1	CASSPTEHTEAFF	TGTGCCAGCAGCCCAACAGAACACACTGAAGCTTTCTTT
TRBD1	NA	TRBV28	TRBJ2-1	CASSLKIYGQVGNEQFF	TGTGCCAGCAGTTTAAAAATCTATGGACAGGTAGGCAATGAGCAGTTCTTC
NA	NA	TRBV11-3	TRBJ1-1	CASSSQRRGMPLNTEAFF	TGTGCCAGCAGCTCCCAAAGGCGGGGGATGCCACTGAACACTGAAGCTTTCTTT
TRBD1	NA	TRBV6-5	TRBJ1-2	CASRTQGSPGGYTF	TGTGCCAGCAGGACACAGGGGAGCCCAGGCGGCTACACCTTC
TRBD2	NA	TRBV3-1/TRBV3-2	TRBJ2-1	CASSLFISAGVYNEQFF	TGTGCCAGCAGCCTCTTTATCTCGGCGGGAGTGTACAATGAGCAGTTCTTC
NA	NA	TRBV7-2	TRBJ2-5	CASSYSLQETQYF	TGTGCCAGCAGCTATTCCCTCCAAGAGACCCAGTACTTC
NA	once	TRBV7-9	TRBJ1-3	CASSLRGISLAGNTIYF	TGTGCCAGCAGCTTAAGGGGCATCTCTCTAGCTGGAAACACCATATATTTT
TRBD1	NA	TRBV14	TRBJ2-7	CASSRTGNLYEQYF	TGTGCCAGCAGCCGGACAGGAAACCTTTACGAGCAGTACTTC
TRBD1	NA	TRBV7-3	TRBJ2-1	CASSLNRREGGSSYNEQFF	TGTGCCAGCAGCTTAAATCGGCGAGAAGGGGGCTCCTCCTACAATGAGCAGTTCTTC
TRBD1	NA	TRBV7-2	TRBJ1-4	CASSLPGQGSDEKLFF	TGTGCCAGCAGCTTGCCTGGACAGGGAAGTGATGAAAAACTGTTTTTT
TRBD1	NA	TRBV6-5	TRBJ2-2	CASTRQGNTGELFF	TGTGCCAGCACACGACAGGGAAACACCGGGGAGCTGTTTTTT
NA	NA	TRBV5-1	TRBJ2-7	CASSFRTDEQYF	TGCGCCAGCAGCTTTAGGACAGACGAGCAGTACTTC
NA	NA	TRBV19	TRBJ1-1	CASQAGEREAFF	TGTGCCAGCCAAGCTGGCGAGAGGGAAGCTTTCTTT
TRBD1	NA	TRBV7-9	TRBJ2-1	CASTKTGDRYNEQFF	TGTGCCAGCACCAAAACAGGGGACAGATACAATGAGCAGTTCTTC
NA	NA	TRBV2	TRBJ1-6	CAGGVGVAYNSPLHF	TGTGCCGGAGGGGTGGGGGTCGCCTATAATTCACCCCTCCACTTT
NA	NA	TRBV4-2	TRBJ1-2	CASSQDAGALGYTF	TGTGCCAGCAGCCAAGATGCAGGGGCGCTTGGCTACACCTTC
NA	NA	TRBV7-9	TRBJ1-1	CASSNGVPQGGEAFF	TGTGCCAGCAGCAACGGAGTACCGCAGGGTGGTGAAGCTTTCTTT
NA	NA	TRBV19	TRBJ1-5	CASSIMRERGNQPQHF	TGTGCCAGTAGTATAATGAGGGAACGGGGCAATCAGCCCCAGCATTTT
TRBD1	NA	TRBV4-3	TRBJ1-5	CASSQDGDRGQPQHF	TGCGCCAGCAGCCAAGATGGAGACAGGGGACAGCCCCAGCATTTT
NA	NA	TRBV30	TRBJ1-4	CAWGEGTNEKLFF	TGTGCCTGGGGAGAGGGGACTAATGAAAAACTGTTTTTT
NA	few	TRBV19	TRBJ2-3	CATRGLRTDTQYF	TGTGCCACCAGAGGACTCCGCACAGATACGCAGTATTTT
NA	once	TRBV5-4	TRBJ2-1	CASSLAFRQRNSYNEQFF	TGTGCCAGCAGCTTGGCCTTTAGACAGCGAAACTCCTACAATGAGCAGTTCTTC
TRBD1	few	TRBV7-9	TRBJ1-1	CASSLGQGTAEAFF	TGTGCCAGCAGCCTAGGACAGGGCACGGCTGAAGCTTTCTTT
NA	NA	TRBV7-2	TRBJ2-5	CASSKAGKETQYF	TGTGCCAGCAGCAAGGCCGGGAAGGAGACCCAGTACTTC
NA	NA	TRBV5-1	TRBJ1-6	CARSLAGGGYNSPLHF	TGCGCCCGCAGCTTGGCGGGGGGGGGATATAATTCACCCCTCCACTTT
TRBD1	NA	TRBV27	TRBJ1-5	CASSSQGKPSNQPQHF	TGTGCCAGCAGTTCACAGGGGAAGCCTAGCAATCAGCCCCAGCATTTT
TRBD1	NA	TRBV5-4	TRBJ2-2	CASSLAGQGNTGELFF	TGTGCCAGCAGCTTGGCGGGACAGGGCAACACCGGGGAGCTGTTTTTT
NA	NA	TRBV6-6	TRBJ1-3	CASSYSGGGRGNTIYF	TGTGCCAGCAGTTACTCCGGGGGAGGAAGAGGAAACACCATATATTTT